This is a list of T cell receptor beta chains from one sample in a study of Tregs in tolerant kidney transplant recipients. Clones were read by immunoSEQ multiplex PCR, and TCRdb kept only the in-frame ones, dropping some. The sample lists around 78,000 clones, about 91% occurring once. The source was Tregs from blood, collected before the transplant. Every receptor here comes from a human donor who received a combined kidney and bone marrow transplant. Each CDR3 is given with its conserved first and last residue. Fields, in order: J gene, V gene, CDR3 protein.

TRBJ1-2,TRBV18,CASSLGRDSYGYTF
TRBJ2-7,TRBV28,CASSNPGTGRVEQYF
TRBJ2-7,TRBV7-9,CASSCDGGSEQYF
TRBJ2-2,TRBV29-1,CSAAGTSGYKIANTGELFF
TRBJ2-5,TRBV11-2,CASSLAAGLGRETQYF
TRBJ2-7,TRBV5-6,CASSPLGGEQYF
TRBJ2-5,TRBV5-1,CASSFWTGETQYF
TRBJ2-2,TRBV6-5,CASTPHQREKGELFF
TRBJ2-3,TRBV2,CASSEKREVNF
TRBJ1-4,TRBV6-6,CASRPGTFYSNEKLFF
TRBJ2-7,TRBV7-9,CASSLVAGGSYEQYF
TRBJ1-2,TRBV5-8,CASSWGGYTF
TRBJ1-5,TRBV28,CASVIQGESQPQHF
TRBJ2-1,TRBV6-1,CASRRGDFYNEQFF
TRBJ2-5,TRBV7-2,CASSLGLPQETQYF
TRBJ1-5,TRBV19,CASSLAVGRGNQPQHF
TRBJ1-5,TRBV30,CAWSHVTGSQPQHF
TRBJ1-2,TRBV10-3,CAIKPGQGMGGYTF
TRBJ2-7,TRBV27,CASSPTYTSSYEQYF
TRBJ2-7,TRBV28,CASSGGNSRTSGRAYEQYF
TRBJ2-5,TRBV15,CATALRVEETQYF
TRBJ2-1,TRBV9,CASSVDSRRSYNEQFF
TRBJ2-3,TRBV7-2,CASSYSSQDTQYF
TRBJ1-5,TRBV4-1,CASSQDGRSSSQPQHF
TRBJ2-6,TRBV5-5,CASSPISGANVLTF
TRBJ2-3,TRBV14,CASSQEGRVFRTDTQYF
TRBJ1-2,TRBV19,CASSTDRDSHRVNYGYTF
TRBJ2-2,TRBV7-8,CASSSTGGGNTGELFF
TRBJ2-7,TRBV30,CAWSLTSGNEQYF
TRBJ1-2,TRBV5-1,CASSPSGLNYGYTF
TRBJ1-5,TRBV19,CASNDRGLNQPQHF
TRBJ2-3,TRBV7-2,CASSPRPGDTQYF
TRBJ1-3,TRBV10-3,CAISDGVRSGNTIYF
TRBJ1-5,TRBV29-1,CSVAGTPSEPQHF
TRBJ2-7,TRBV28,CASSLSPYEQYF
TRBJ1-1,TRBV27,CASSLGANRGQNTEAFF
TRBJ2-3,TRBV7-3,CASSSTGVGTDTQYF
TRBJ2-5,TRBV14,CASSQGGFKTQYF
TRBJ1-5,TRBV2,CASSKGQGHGQPQHF
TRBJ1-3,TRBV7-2,CASSPQGGHGNTIYF
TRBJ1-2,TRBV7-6,CASSLNRNYGYTF
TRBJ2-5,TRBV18,CASSAQGQETQYF
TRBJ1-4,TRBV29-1,CSVRADNEKLFF
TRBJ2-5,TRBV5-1,CASSLDRGRGETQYF
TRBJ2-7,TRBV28,CASSSLGDTGKNYVEQYF
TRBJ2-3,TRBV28,CASSLWRDTQYF
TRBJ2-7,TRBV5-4,CAGSVDGTIGYEQYF